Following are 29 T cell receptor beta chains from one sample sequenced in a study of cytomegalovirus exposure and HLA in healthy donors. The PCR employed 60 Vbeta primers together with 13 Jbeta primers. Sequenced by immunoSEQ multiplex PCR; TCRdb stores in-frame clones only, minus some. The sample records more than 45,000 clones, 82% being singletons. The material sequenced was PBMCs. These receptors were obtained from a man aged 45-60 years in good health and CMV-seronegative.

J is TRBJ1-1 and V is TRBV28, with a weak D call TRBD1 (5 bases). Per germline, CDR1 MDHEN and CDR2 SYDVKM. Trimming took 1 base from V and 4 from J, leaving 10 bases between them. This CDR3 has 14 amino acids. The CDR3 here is CASSLSGGSTEAFF. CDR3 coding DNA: TGTGCCAGCAGTTTATCCGGGGGGAGCACTGAAGCTTTCTTT. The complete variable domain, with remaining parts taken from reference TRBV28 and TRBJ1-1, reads DVKVTQSSRYLVKRTGEKVFLECVQDMDHENMFWYRQDPGLGLRLIYFSYDVKMKEKGDIPEGYSVSREKKERFSLILESASTNQTSMYLCASSLSGGSTEAFFGQGTRLTVV.

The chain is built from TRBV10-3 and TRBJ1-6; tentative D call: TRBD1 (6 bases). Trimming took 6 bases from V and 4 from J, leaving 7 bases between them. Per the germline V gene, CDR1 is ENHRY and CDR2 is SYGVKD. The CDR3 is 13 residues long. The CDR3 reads CAIRGGYNSPLHF. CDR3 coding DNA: TGTGCCATCAGAGGGGGATATAATTCACCCCTCCACTTT.

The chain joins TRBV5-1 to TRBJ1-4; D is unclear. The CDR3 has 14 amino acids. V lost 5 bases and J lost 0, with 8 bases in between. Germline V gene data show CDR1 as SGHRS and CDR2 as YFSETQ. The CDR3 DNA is TGCGCCAGCAGGGGCCCGACAACTAATGAAAAACTGTTTTTT. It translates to CASRGPTTNEKLFF. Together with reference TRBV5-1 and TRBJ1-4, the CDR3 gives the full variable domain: KAGVTQTPRYLIKTRGQQVTLSCSPISGHRSVSWYQQTPGQGLQFLFEYFSETQRNKGNFPGRFSGRQFSNSRSEMNVSTLELGDSALYLCASRGPTTNEKLFFGSGTQLSVL.

CDR3 in amino acids: CASSSRTAPNTEAFF. As DNA, the CDR3 is TGTGCCAGTAGTTCTCGGACAGCTCCGAACACTGAAGCTTTCTTT. This rearrangement joins TRBV19 to TRBJ1-1, with D perhaps TRBD1 (6 bases). The CDR3 runs 15 residues. CDR1 LNHDA and CDR2 SQIVND come from the germline V gene (reference sequence). V lost 5 bases and J lost 1, with 14 bases in between.

The CDR3 sequence is CAWISRETQYF. CDR3 DNA: TGTGCCTGGATTAGCCGAGAGACCCAGTACTTC. The V call is TRBV30, the J call TRBJ2-5; D call uncertain. Trimming cost V 4 bases and J 4 bases, with 7 bases left between them. The CDR3 is 11 amino acids. Per the germline V gene, CDR1 is GTSNPN and CDR2 is SVGIG (reference sequence).

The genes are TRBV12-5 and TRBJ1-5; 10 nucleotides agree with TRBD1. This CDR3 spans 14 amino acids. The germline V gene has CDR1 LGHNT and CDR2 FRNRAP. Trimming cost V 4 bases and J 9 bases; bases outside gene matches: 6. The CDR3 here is CASGSGTGDRPQHF. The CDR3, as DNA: TGTGCTAGTGGTTCCGGGACAGGGGACAGGCCCCAGCATTTT.

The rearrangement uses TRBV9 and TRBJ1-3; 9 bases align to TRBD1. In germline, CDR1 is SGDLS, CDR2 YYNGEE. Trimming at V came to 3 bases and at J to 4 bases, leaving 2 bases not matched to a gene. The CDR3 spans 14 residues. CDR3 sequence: CASSAGTGGNTIYF. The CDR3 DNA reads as TGTGCCAGCAGCGCCGGGACAGGGGGAAACACCATATATTTT.

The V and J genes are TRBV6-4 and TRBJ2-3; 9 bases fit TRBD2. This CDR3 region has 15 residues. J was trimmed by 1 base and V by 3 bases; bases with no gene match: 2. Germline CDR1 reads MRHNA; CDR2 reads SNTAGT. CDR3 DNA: TGTGCCAGCAGTGAAGGCGGGGGGGGCACAGATACGCAGTATTTT. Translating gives CASSEGGGGTDTQYF.

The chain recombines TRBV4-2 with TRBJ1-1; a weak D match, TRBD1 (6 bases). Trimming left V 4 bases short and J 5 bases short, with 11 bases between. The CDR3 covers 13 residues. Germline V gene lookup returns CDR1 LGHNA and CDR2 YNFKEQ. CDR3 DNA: TGTGCCAGCAGCCCCACTCAGGGGACTGAAGCTTTCTTT. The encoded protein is CASSPTQGTEAFF.

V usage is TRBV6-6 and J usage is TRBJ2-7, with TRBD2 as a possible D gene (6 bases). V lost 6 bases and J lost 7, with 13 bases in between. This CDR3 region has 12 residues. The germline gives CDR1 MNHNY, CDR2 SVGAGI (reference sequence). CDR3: CASSLGGREQYF. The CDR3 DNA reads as TGTGCCAGCAGCCTCGGGGGAAGGGAGCAGTACTTC.

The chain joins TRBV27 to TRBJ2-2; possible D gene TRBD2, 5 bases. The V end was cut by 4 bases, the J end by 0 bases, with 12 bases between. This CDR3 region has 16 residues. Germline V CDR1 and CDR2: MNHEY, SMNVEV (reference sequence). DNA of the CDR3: TGTGCCAGCAGTTCACCGGGATACCCGAACACCGGGGAGCTGTTTTTT. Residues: CASSSPGYPNTGELFF.

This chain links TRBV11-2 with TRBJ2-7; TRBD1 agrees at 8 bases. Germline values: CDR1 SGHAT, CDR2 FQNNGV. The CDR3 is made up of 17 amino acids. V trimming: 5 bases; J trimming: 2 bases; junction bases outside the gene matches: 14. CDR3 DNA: TGTGCCAGCAGCCCCTCACTCAGGGACAGGAGACCCTACGAGCAGTACTTC. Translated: CASSPSLRDRRPYEQYF.

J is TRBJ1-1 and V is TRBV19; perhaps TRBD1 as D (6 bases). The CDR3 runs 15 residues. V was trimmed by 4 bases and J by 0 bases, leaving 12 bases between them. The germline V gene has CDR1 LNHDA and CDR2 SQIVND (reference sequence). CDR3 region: CASSTQTGMNTEAFF. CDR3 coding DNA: TGTGCCAGTAGTACTCAGACAGGTATGAACACTGAAGCTTTCTTT.

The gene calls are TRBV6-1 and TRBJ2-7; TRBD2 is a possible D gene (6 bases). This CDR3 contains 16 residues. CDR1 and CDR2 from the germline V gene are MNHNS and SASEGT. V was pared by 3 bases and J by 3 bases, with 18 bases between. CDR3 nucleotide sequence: TGTGCCAGCAGTGAGCGTTATGGGGACTCAGGCTACGAGCAGTACTTC. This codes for CASSERYGDSGYEQYF.

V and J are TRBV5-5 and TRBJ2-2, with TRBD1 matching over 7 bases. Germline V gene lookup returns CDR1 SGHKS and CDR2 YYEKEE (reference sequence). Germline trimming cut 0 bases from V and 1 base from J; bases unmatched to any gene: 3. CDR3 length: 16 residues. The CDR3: CASSLVGGENTGELFF. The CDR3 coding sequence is TGTGCCAGCAGCTTGGTAGGGGGCGAGAACACCGGGGAGCTGTTTTTT.

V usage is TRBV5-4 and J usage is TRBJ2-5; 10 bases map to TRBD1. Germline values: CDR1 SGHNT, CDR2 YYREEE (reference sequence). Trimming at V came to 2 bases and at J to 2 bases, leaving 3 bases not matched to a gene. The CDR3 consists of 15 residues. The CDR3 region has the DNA TGTGCCAGCAGCTTCCGGGACAGGGGACAAGAGACCCAGTACTTC. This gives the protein CASSFRDRGQETQYF.

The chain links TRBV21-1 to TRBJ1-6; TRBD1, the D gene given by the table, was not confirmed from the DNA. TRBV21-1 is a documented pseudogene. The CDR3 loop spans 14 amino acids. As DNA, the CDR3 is TGTGCCAGCACCACGGGACAGGAGGGTTCACCCCTCCACTTT. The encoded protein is CASTTGQEGSPLHF.

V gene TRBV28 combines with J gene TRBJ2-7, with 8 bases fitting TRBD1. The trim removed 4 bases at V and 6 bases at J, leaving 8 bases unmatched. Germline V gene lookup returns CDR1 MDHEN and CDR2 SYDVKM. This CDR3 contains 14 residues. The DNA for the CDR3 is TGTGCCAGCAGTTCTACCGGGACAGGTTCCGAGCAGTACTTC. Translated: CASSSTGTGSEQYF.

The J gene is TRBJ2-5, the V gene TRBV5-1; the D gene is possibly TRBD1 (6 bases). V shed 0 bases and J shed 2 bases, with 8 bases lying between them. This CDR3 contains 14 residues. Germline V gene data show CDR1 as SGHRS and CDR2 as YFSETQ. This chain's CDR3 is CASSLGTVQETQYF. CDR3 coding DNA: TGCGCCAGCAGCTTGGGGACAGTACAAGAGACCCAGTACTTC.

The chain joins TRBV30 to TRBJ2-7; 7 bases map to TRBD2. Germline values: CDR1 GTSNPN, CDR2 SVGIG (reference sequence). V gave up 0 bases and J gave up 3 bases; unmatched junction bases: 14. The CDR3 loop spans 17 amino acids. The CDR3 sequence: CAWSVLDWTRGDYEQYF. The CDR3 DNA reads TGTGCCTGGAGTGTCCTTGATTGGACTCGGGGGGACTACGAGCAGTACTTC.

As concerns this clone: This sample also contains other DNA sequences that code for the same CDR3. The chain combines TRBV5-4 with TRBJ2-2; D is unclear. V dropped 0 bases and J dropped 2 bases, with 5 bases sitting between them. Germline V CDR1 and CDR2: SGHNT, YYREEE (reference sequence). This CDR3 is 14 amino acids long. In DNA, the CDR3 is TGTGCCAGCAGCTTGGACAGTAACACCGGGGAGCTGTTTTTT. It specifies CASSLDSNTGELFF.

The CDR3 DNA reads as TGTGCCAGCAGTTCCGAGGGTGCGGCTAATGAAAAACTGTTTTTT. It yields the protein CASSSEGAANEKLFF. V and J are TRBV6-6 and TRBJ1-4; no firm D call. Deletions cut 4 bases from V and 3 bases from J, with 12 bases between. The germline V gene has CDR1 MNHNY and CDR2 SVGAGI (reference sequence). CDR3 size: 15 residues.

The DNA for the CDR3 is TGCGCCAGCAGCTTGGCCGGGGACAGGGCGCAAAATTCACCCCTCCACTTT. Protein sequence: CASSLAGDRAQNSPLHF. The rearrangement links TRBV5-1 to TRBJ1-6; 9 bases are shared with TRBD1. V lost 0 bases, J lost 7 bases, and 8 bases stayed unmatched. Germline CDR1 SGHRS, CDR2 YFSETQ. This CDR3 is built from 17 residues.

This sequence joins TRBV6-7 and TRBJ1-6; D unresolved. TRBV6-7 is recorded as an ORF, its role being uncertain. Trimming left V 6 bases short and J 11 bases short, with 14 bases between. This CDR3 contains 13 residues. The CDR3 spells CASSPSHEAPLHF. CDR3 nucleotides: TGTGCCAGCAGCCCCTCACACGAGGCACCCCTCCACTTT.

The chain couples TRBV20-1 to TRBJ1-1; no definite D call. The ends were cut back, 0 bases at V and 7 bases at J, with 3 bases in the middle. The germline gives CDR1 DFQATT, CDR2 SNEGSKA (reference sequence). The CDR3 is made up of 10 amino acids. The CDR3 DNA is TGCAGTGCTAGAGACGGTGAAGCTTTCTTT. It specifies CSARDGEAFF.

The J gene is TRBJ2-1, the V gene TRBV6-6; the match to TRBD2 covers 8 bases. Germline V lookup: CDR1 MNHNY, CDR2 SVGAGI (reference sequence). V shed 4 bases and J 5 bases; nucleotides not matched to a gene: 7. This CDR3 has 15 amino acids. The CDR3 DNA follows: TGTGCCAGCAGTTTGAATCCCGGGGGGGACAATGAGCAGTTCTTC. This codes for CASSLNPGGDNEQFF.

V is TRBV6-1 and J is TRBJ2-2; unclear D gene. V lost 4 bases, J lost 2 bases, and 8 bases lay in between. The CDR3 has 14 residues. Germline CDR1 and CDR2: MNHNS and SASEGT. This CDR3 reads CASSATANTGELFF. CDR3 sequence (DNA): TGTGCCAGCAGTGCAACAGCAAACACCGGGGAGCTGTTTTTT.

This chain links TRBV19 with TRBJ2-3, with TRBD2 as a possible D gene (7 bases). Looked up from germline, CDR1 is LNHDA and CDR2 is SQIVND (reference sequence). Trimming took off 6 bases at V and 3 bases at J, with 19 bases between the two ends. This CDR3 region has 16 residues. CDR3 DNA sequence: TGTGCCAGTAGCCAGGGAGGGCGGGGGCGTACAGATACGCAGTATTTT. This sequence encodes CASSQGGRGRTDTQYF.

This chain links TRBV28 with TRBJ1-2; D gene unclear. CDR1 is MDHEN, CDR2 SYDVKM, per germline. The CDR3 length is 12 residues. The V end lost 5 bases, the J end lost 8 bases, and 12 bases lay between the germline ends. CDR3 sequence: CASSLSYGGYTF. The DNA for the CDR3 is TGTGCCAGCAGTCTAAGCTACGGGGGCTACACCTTC.